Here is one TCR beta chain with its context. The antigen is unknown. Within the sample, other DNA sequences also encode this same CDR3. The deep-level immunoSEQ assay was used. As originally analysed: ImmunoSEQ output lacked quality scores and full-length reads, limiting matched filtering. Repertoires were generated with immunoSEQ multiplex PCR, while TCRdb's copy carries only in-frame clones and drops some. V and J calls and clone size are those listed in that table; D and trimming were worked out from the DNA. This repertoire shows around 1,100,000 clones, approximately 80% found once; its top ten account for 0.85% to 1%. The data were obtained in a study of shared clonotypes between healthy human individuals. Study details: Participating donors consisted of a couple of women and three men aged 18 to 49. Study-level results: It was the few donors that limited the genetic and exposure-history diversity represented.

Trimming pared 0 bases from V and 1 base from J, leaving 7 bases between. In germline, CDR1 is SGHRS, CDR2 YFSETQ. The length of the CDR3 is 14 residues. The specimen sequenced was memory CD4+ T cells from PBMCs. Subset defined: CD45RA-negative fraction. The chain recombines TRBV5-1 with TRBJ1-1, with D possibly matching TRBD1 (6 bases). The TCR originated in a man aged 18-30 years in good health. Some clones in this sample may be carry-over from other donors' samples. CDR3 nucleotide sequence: TGCGCCAGCAGCTTGGGGGACACGAACACTGAAGCTTTCTTT. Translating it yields CASSLGDTNTEAFF.